The sequence of this T cell receptor (beta chain) was determined in a study of vaccination and CD4 T cells after COVID-19. Overall study context: The study collected post-vaccine samples a median approximately 70 days after dose two, with a range of 14 to 241. Stimuli were overlapping spike peptide pools of SARS-CoV-2 and three common cold coronaviruses (HCoV-NL63, HCoV-OC43, HCoV-229E).

Noted treatment: approximately 10-day PBMC culture with coronavirus spike peptide pools or control peptides (ViraFEST assay). Concerning this clonotype itself: Its antigen is unidentified.

The Oncomine TCR Beta short-read assay was applied to DNA of cultured CD4+ T cells. The template was genomic DNA from cultured CD4+ T cells. Each CDR3 protein is one row after TCRdb ran MiXCR on the PCR reads. The data show 9,000 to 15,000 distinct CDR3 sequences, with 76% seen just once and more than 25% held by the top ten. The sample taken for sequencing was CD4+ T cells from blood, cultured in vitro. This receptor was identified in a human donor who had recovered from COVID-19.

For the CDR3, the DNA is TGTGCCAGCGAGCAGGGGGTTGCTCAGCCCCAGCATTTT. Protein: CASEQGVAQPQHF. This chain joins TRBV6-1 and TRBJ1-5; 7 bases fit TRBD1. CDR1 and CDR2 from the germline V gene are MNHNS and SASEGT. J gave up 6 bases and V 8 bases, and 7 bases lay outside the gene matches. This CDR3 has 13 amino acids.